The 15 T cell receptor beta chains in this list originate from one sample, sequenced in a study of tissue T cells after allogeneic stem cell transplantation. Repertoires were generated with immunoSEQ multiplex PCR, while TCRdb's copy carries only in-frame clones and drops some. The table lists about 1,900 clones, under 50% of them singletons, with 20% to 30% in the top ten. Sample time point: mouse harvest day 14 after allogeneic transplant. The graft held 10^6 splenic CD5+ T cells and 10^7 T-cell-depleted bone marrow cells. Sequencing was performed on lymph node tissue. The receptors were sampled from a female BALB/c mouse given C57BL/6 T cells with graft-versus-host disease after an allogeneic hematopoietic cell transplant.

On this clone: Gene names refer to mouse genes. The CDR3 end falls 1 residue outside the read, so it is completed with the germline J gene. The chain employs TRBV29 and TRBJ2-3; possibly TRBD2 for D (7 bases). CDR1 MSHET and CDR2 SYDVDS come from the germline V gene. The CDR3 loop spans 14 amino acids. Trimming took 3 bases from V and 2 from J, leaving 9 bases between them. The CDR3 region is CASSFGGLAETLYF. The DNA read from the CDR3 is TGTGCTAGCAGTTTTGGGGGGCTTGCAGAAACGCTGTAT. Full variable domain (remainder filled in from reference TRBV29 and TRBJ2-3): DMKVTQMPRYLIKRMGENVLLECGQDMSHETMYWYRQDPGLGLQLIYISYDVDSNSEGDIPKGYRVSRKKREHFSLILDSAKTNQTSVYFCASSFGGLAETLYFGSGTRLTVL.

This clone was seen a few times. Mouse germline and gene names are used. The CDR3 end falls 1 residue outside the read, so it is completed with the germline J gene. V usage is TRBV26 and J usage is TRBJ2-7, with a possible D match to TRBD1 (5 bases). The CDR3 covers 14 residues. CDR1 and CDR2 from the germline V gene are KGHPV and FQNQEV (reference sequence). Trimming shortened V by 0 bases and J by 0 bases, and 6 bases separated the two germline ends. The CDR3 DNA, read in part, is TGTGCCAGCAGTCTGTCGACAGTCTCCTATGAACAGTAC. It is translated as CASSLSTVSYEQY. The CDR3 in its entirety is CASSLSTVSYEQYF. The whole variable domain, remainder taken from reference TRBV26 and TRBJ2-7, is NSKVIQTPRYLVKGQGQKAKMRCIPEKGHPVVFWYQQNKNNEFKFLINFQNQEVLQQIDMTEKRFSAECPSNSPCSLEIQSSEAGDSALYLCASSLSTVSYEQYFGPGTRLTVL.

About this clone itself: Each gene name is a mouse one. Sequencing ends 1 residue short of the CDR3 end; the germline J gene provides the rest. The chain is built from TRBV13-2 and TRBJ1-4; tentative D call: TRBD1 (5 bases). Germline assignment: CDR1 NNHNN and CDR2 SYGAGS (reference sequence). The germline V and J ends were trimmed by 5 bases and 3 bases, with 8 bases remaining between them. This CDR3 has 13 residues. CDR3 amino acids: CASGVTANERLFF. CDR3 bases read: TGTGCCAGCGGAGTGACAGCCAACGAAAGATTATTT.

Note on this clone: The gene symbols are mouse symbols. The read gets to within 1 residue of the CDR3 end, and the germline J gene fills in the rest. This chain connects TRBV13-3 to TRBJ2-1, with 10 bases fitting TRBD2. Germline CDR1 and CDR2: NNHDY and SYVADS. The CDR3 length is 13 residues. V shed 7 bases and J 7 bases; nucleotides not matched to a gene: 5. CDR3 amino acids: CASSGGARAEQFF. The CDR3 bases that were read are TGTGCCAGCTCTGGGGGGGCGAGAGCTGAGCAGTTC.

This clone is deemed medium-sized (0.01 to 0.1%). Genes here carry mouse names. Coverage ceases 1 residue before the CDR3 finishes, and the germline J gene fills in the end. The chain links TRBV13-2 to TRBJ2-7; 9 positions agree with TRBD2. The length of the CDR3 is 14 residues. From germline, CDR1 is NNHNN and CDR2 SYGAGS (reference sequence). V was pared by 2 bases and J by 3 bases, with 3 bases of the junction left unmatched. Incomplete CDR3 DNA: TGTGCCAGCGGTGAGGCTGGGGGGGGCTATGAACAGTAC. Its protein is CASGEAGGGYEQY. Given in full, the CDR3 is CASGEAGGGYEQYF.

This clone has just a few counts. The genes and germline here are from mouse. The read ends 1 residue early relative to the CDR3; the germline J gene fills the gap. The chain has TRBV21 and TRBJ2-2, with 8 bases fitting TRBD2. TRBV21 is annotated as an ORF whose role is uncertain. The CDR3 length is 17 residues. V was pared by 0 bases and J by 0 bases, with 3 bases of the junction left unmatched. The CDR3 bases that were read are TGTGCTAGCAGTCAATCGGGGGGGGCGCCAAACACCGGGCAGCTCTAC. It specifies CASSQSGGAPNTGQLY. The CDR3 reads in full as CASSQSGGAPNTGQLYF.

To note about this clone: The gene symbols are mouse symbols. CDR3 region: CASSLNRGYEQYF. CDR3 DNA (partial): TGTGCCAGCTCTCTAAACAGGGGGTATGAACAGTAC. The gene calls are TRBV12-1 and TRBJ2-7; 8 bases are shared with TRBD1. The sequence runs out 1 residue before the end of the CDR3; the remainder is reconstructed from the germline J gene. Germline V gives CDR1 SGHSN, CDR2 HYEKVE. This CDR3 contains 13 residues. V shed 1 base and J 4 bases; nucleotides not matched to a gene: 2.

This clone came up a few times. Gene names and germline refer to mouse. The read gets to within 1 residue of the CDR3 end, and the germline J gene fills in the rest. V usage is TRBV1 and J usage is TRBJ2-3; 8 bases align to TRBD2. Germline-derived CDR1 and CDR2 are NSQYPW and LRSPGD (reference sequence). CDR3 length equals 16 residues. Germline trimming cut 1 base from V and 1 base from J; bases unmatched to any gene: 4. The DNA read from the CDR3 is TGCACCTGCAGTGCAGCTGGGGGGCGCGGTGCAGAAACGCTGTAT. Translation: CTCSAAGGRGAETLY. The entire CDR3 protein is CTCSAAGGRGAETLYF.

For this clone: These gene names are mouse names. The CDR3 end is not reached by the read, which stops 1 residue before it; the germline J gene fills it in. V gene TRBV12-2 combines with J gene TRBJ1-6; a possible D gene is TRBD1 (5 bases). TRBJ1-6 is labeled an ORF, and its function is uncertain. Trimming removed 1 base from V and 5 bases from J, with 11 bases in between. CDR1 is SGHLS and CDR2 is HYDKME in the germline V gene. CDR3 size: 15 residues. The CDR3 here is CASSLGPINNSPLYF. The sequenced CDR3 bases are TGTGCCAGCTCTCTGGGGCCCATTAATAATTCGCCCCTCTAC.

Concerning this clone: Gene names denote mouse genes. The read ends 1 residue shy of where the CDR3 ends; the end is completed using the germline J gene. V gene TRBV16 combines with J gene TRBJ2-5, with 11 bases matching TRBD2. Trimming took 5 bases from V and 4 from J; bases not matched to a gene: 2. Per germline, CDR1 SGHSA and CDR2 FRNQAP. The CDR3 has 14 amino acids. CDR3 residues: CASSKTGGEDTQYF. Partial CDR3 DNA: TGTGCAAGCAGCAAGACTGGGGGGGAAGACACCCAGTAC.

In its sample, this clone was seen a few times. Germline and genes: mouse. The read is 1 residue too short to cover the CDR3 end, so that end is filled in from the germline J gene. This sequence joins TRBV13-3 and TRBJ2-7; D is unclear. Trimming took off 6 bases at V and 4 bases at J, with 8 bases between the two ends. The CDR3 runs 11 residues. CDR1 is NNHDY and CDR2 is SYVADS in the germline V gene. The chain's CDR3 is CASTGIYEQYF. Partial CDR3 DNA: TGTGCCAGCACCGGGATATATGAACAGTAC.

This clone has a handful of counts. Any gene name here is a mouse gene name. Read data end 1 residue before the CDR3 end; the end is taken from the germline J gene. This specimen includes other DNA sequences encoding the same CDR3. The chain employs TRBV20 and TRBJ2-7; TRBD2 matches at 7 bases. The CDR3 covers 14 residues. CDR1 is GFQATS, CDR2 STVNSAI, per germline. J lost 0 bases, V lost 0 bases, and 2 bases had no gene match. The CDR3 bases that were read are TGTGGTGCTAGGGACTGGGGGAGCTCCTATGAACAGTAC. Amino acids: CGARDWGSSYEQY. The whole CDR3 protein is CGARDWGSSYEQYF.

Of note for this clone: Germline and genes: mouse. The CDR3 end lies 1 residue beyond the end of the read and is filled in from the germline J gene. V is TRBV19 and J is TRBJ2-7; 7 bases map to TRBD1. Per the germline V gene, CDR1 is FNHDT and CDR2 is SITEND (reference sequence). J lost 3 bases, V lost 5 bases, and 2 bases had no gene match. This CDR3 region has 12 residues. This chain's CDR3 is CASSRDSYEQYF. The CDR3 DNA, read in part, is TGTGCCAGCAGCCGGGACAGCTATGAACAGTAC.

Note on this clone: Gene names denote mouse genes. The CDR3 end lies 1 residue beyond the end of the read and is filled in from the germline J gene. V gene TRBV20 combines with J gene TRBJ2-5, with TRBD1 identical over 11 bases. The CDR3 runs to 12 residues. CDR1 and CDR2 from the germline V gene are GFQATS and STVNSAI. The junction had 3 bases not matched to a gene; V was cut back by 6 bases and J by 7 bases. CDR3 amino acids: CGAGQGANTQYF. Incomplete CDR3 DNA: TGTGGTGCAGGACAGGGGGCGAACACCCAGTAC.

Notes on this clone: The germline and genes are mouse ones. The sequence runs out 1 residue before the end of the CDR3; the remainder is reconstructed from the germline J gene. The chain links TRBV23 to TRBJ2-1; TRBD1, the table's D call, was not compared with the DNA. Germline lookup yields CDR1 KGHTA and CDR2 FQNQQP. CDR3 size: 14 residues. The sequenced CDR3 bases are TGCTCCAGCAGGGCCGGGACAGCTTATGCTGAGCAGTTC. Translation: CSSRAGTAYAEQF. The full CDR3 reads CSSRAGTAYAEQFF.